The 19 T cell receptor beta chains below all came from one sample that was sequenced in a study of identical twins. TCRdb used MiXCR to reprocess the 5' RACE reads, holding one entry per CDR3 protein. The table includes some 330,000 distinct CDR3 sequences, approximately 9.1% detected once. Sequencing was carried out using naive T cells sorted from blood. These receptors were collected from a woman aged 50 to 65 in good health.

A few counts support this clonotype. The rearrangement uses TRBV7-2 and TRBJ2-7, with TRBD2 matching 8 bases. V gave up 2 bases and J gave up 2 bases; unmatched junction bases: 5. This CDR3 comprises 15 residues. Germline V gene lookup returns CDR1 SGHTA and CDR2 FQGNSA. Here the CDR3 DNA reads TGTGCCAGCAGCTTATCGCGGGGGGCGCCCTACGAGCAGTACTTC. This codes for CASSLSRGAPYEQYF.

This clonotype appeared many times. The J gene is TRBJ1-2, the V gene TRBV6-4; the match to TRBD1 covers 10 bases. J was trimmed by 8 bases and V by 2 bases; bases with no gene match: 11. There are 16 residues in the CDR3. Germline V lookup: CDR1 MRHNA, CDR2 SNTAGT. The CDR3 sequence: CASSDPLGTGVNGYTF. CDR3 nucleotide sequence: TGTGCCAGCAGTGACCCGCTAGGGACAGGGGTCAACGGCTACACCTTC.

In its sample, this clonotype was seen a few times. The CDR3 loop reads CASSWGGGYEQYF. The CDR3 nucleotides are TGCGCCAGCAGCTGGGGGGGCGGGTACGAGCAGTACTTC. This sequence joins TRBV5-1 and TRBJ2-7, with a weak D call TRBD2 (7 bases). CDR3 length equals 13 residues. The V end was cut by 3 bases, the J end by 4 bases, with 11 bases between. Per the germline V gene, CDR1 is SGHRS and CDR2 is YFSETQ.

J is TRBJ2-7 and V is TRBV6-1, with 7 bases matching TRBD2. V trimming: 8 bases; J trimming: 3 bases; junction bases outside the gene matches: 10. Germline loops: CDR1 MNHNS, CDR2 SASEGT. The CDR3 runs to 14 residues. The CDR3 nucleotides read TGTGCCAGCGGCGGGAGCTTGACTTACTACGAGCAGTACGTC. Translated, it gives CASGGSLTYYEQYV.

This clonotype was observed a few times. CDR3 region: CATSDSTSGTIYEQYF. The CDR3 DNA sequence: TGTGCCACCAGTGATTCCACTAGCGGGACCATCTACGAGCAGTACTTC. J is TRBJ2-7 and V is TRBV24-1, with TRBD2 matching 10 bases. Trimming at V came to 2 bases and at J to 3 bases, leaving 6 bases not matched to a gene. The germline V gene has CDR1 KGHDR and CDR2 SFDVKD. The CDR3 runs 16 residues.

This clonotype was counted only a few times. The chain joins TRBV11-2 to TRBJ2-3; the D is unclear. With 0 bases removed from V and 8 bases from J, the gap between germline ends came to 6 bases. Germline assignment: CDR1 SGHAT and CDR2 FQNNGV. CDR3 length: 12 residues. CDR3 sequence: CASSLDFVTQYF. In nucleotides, the CDR3 is TGTGCCAGCAGCTTAGACTTCGTTACGCAGTATTTT.

The chain uses TRBV11-1 and TRBJ2-3, with TRBD1 as a possible D gene (6 bases). Germline V gene data show CDR1 as SGHAT and CDR2 as FQDESV (reference sequence). The CDR3 spans 14 residues. Between the trimmed V and J ends, which lost 5 bases and 5 bases, there was a span of 14 bases. The CDR3 is CASSPRTARDTQYF. The CDR3 DNA reads as TGTGCCAGCAGCCCTAGGACAGCTAGAGATACGCAGTATTTT.

At least ten counts were recorded for this clonotype. The chain joins TRBV15 to TRBJ2-2; TRBD1 agrees at 8 bases. Per germline, CDR1 LNHNV and CDR2 YYDKDF (reference sequence). This CDR3 contains 15 residues. The ends lost 0 bases at V and 6 bases at J; junction bases unmatched: 3. The DNA for the CDR3 is TGTGCCACCAGCAGAGACAGGGGGCCGTCCGGGGAGCTGTTTTTT. Translation: CATSRDRGPSGELFF.

This clonotype has more than one count but fewer than ten. The chain joins TRBV25-1 to TRBJ2-1; TRBD1 or TRBD2 may be the D gene (5 bases each). Germline values: CDR1 MGHDK, CDR2 SYGVNS. V lost 5 bases, J lost 3 bases, and 11 bases lay in between. The CDR3 is 14 residues long. CDR3 residues: CASSTWDGYNEQFF. The CDR3 bases are TGTGCCAGCAGTACCTGGGACGGCTACAATGAGCAGTTCTTC.

This clonotype has a count of ten or more. The V gene is TRBV2, the J gene TRBJ2-7, with D perhaps matching TRBD1 (6 bases). The CDR3 extends over 15 amino acids. Trimming stripped 7 bases from V and 2 bases from J, with 18 bases between. From germline, CDR1 is SNHLY and CDR2 FYNNEI. The CDR3 coding sequence is TGTGCCAGCACATTGAGGGGGAGAGGAACCTACGAGCAGTACTTC. Its protein is CASTLRGRGTYEQYF.

V is TRBV24-1 and J is TRBJ2-5; D gene uncertain. Trimming cost V 0 bases and J 3 bases, with 7 bases left between them. This CDR3 region has 14 residues. From germline, CDR1 is KGHDR and CDR2 SFDVKD. The CDR3 is CATSDLRGEETQYF. The CDR3 region has the DNA TGTGCCACCAGTGATTTGCGTGGCGAAGAGACCCAGTACTTC.

This clonotype occurred many times. V gene TRBV10-3 combines with J gene TRBJ2-1; tentatively, D is TRBD2 (6 bases). V was trimmed by 3 bases and J by 7 bases, leaving 13 bases between them. The CDR3 consists of 14 residues. The germline V gene has CDR1 ENHRY and CDR2 SYGVKD. Written as DNA, the CDR3 is TGTGCCATCAGTGATCGGGAGATGACGAATGAGCAGTTCTTC. It codes for CAISDREMTNEQFF.

This rearrangement joins TRBV20-1 to TRBJ2-5, with TRBD1 matching over 7 bases. The CDR3 loop spans 13 amino acids. V gave up 1 base and J gave up 3 bases; unmatched junction bases: 2. CDR1 and CDR2 (germline): DFQATT, SNEGSKA (reference sequence). CDR3 nucleotide sequence: TGCAGTGCTAGAGGAGACAGGGAAGAGACCCAGTACTTC. Translating it yields CSARGDREETQYF.

This clonotype appeared a few times. The chain has TRBV15 and TRBJ1-5; TRBD1 might be the D (5 bases). The length of the CDR3 is 14 residues. Germline V gene sequence: CDR1 LNHNV, CDR2 YYDKDF (reference sequence). Between the trimmed V and J ends, which lost 8 bases and 9 bases, there was a span of 20 bases. This chain's CDR3 is CATRGGTGRGPQHF. The CDR3 nucleotides are TGTGCCACCCGGGGCGGGACCGGGCGTGGGCCCCAGCATTTT. Full variable domain (outside the CDR3, taken from reference TRBV15 and TRBJ1-5): DAMVIQNPRYQVTQFGKPVTLSCSQTLNHNVMYWYQQKSSQAPKLLFHYYDKDFNNEADTPDNFQSRRPNTSFCFLDIRSPGLGDTAMYLCATRGGTGRGPQHFGDGTRLSIL.

The chain links TRBV5-1 to TRBJ1-6, with D possibly being TRBD1 (5 bases). Germline loops: CDR1 SGHRS, CDR2 YFSETQ. The CDR3 is made up of 12 amino acids. V was shortened by 2 bases and J by 12 bases, with 9 bases between the two germline ends. CDR3 sequence: CASSFQGVPLHF. The DNA of the CDR3 is TGCGCCAGCAGCTTCCAGGGTGTACCCCTCCACTTT.

This clonotype was seen at least ten times. CDR3 protein: CASSLGGKEEAFF. CDR3 DNA: TGTGCCAGCAGCTTGGGAGGAAAGGAAGAAGCTTTCTTT. The V call is TRBV7-9, the J call TRBJ1-1; D is unclear. V dropped 3 bases and J dropped 8 bases, with 13 bases sitting between them. The germline V gene encodes CDR1 SEHNR and CDR2 FQNEAQ (reference sequence). The CDR3 runs to 13 residues.

V is TRBV3-1 and J is TRBJ2-3; D could derive from TRBD1 or TRBD2 (5 bases each). The germline gives CDR1 LGHDT, CDR2 YNNKEL (reference sequence). V was pared by 1 base and J by 0 bases, with 8 bases between. The CDR3 has 15 amino acids. The CDR3 bases are TGTGCCAGCAGCCAAGCGGGGCCTAGCACAGATACGCAGTATTTT. Amino acids: CASSQAGPSTDTQYF.

A few counts support this clonotype. V gene TRBV10-2 combines with J gene TRBJ2-3; 10 bases fit TRBD2. The junction had 4 bases not matched to a gene; V was cut back by 6 bases and J by 4 bases. The V gene's germline CDR1 is WSHSY and CDR2 SAAADI. This CDR3 region has 14 residues. The CDR3 spells CASRASGRPDTQYF. In DNA, the CDR3 is TGCGCCAGCAGGGCTAGCGGGAGACCAGATACGCAGTATTTT.

This clonotype was observed a handful of times. The chain has TRBV7-2 and TRBJ2-7; 11 bases align to TRBD1. V lost 0 bases and J lost 5; bases outside the gene matches: 9. Per germline, CDR1 SGHTA and CDR2 FQGNSA. CDR3 length: 17 residues. The CDR3 sequence is CASSLAGQGARLDEQYF. The CDR3 DNA reads as TGTGCCAGCAGCTTAGCTGGACAGGGGGCGCGTCTGGACGAGCAGTACTTC.